This TCR beta chain was sequenced during a study of blood T cell repertoires in COVID-19. Across the study: Acute-phase and convalescent COVID-19 samples originated in the United States, Italy and Spain. PBMCs, B-cell-depleted T cells, or T cells provided the cDNA or gDNA that made up the material.

Authors' processing steps: Amplification with reference gene primers provided the estimates of nucleated cell counts. The assay was immunoSEQ multiplex PCR, and TCRdb's table has in-frame clones only and misses some. The V and J calls and clone size come from that table; D and trimming were worked out from the DNA. The sample has roughly 140,000 clones, 88% seen once; the top ten hold about 1.5%. There are 14 residues in the CDR3. The germline CDR1 and CDR2 sequences are LNHDA and SQIVND (reference sequence). The V end lost 3 bases, the J end lost 1 base, and 7 bases lay between the germline ends. V is TRBV19 and J is TRBJ1-5, with D maybe TRBD1 (6 bases). The TCR was taken from a woman in her fifties or sixties with acute or convalescent COVID-19. Input material: peripheral blood. The CDR3 reads CASSIGQSNQPQHF. The CDR3 coding sequence is TGTGCCAGTAGTATCGGACAGAGCAATCAGCCCCAGCATTTT.